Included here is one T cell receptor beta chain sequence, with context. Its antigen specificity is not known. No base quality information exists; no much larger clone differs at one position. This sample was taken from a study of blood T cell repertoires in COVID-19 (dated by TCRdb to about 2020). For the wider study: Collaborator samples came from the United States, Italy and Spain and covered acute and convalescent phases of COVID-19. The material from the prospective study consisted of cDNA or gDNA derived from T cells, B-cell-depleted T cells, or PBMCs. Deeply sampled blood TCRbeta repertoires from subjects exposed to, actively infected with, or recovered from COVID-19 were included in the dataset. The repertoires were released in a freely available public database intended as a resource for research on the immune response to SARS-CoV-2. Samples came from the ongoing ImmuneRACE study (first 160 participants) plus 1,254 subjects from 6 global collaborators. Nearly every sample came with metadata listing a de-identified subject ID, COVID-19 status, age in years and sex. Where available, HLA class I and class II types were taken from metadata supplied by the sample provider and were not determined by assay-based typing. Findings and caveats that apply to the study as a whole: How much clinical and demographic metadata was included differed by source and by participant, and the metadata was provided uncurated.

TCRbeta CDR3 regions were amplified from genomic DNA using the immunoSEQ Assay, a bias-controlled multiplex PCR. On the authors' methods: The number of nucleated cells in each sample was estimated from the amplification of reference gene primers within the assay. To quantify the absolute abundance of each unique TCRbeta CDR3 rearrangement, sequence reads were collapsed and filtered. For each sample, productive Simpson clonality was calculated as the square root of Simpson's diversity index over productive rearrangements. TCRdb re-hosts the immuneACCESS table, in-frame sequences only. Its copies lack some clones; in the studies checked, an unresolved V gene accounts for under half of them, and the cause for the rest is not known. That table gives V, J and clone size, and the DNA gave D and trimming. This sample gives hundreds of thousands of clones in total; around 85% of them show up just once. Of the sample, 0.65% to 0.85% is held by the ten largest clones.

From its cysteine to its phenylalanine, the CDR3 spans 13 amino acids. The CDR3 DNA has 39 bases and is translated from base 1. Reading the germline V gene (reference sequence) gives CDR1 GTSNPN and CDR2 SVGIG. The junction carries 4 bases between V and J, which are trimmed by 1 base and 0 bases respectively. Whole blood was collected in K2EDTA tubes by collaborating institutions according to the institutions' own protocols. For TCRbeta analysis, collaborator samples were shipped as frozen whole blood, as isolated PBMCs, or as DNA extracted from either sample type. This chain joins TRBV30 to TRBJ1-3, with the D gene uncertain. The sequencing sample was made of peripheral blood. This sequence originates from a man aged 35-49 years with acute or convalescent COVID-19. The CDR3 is CAWSGASGNTIYF. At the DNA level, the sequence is TGTGCCTGGAGTGGGGCCTCTGGAAACACCATATATTTT.